The entry below describes one TCR beta chain. Its antigen is currently unknown. Profiled with immunoSEQ multiplex PCR; TCRdb holds only in-frame clones, not every one. The repertoire holds 300,000 to 400,000 clones, with 86% as singletons. Treatment in this sample: around 19 received Ad26.COV2.S at low or high dose, single or two shots; five or six received placebo; per-sample allocation not given. Samples came from day 63 after the first vaccine or placebo injection. Within Boston, the person who donated was an adult of 18-55 years. An Ad26 vector was used to express Wuhan-strain SARS-CoV-2 spike as the vaccine. The source of the sample is a study of Ad26.COV2.S vaccination and SARS-CoV-2 variants. On the study more broadly: Intramuscularly, Ad26.COV2.S was given either once or twice, 56 days apart. Study-level results: Total T cell responses, in the TCR breadth and depth analyses, may have been underestimated.

The CDR3 covers 15 residues. Germline V gene data show CDR1 as MNHEY and CDR2 as SMNVEV (reference sequence). V dropped 2 bases and J dropped 0 bases, with 10 bases sitting between them. The sample was peripheral blood, taken in a trial of Ad26.COV2.S vaccine versus placebo. The rearrangement links TRBV27 to TRBJ1-1; the D gene is possibly TRBD1 (5 bases). This TCR derives from a person aged 18-65 years who received the Ad26.COV2.S COVID-19 vaccine or a placebo. The CDR3 reads CASSLRGNMNTEAFF. DNA of the CDR3: TGTGCCAGCAGTTTAAGGGGAAACATGAACACTGAAGCTTTCTTT.